This is a list of T cell receptor beta chains from one sample in a study of cytomegalovirus exposure and HLA in healthy donors. Sequencing was performed with immunoSEQ multiplex PCR; in TCRdb, only in-frame clones are kept and a portion is missing. Of about 160,000 clones listed, around four fifths are singletons. The sequencing sample was made of PBMCs. The receptors stem from a female donor in good health and CMV-seronegative. Both conserved end residues are part of each CDR3. D genes are given only for firm matches. A clone size is listed for some rows: how often the clone was seen (once, few, many), or a class if it is expanded.

D	J	V	size	DNA	CDR3
TRBD1	TRBJ2-7	TRBV7-2	NA	TGTGCCAGCAGCTCGGCATCCAGGGGGAACTACGAGCAGTACTTC	CASSSASRGNYEQYF
NA	TRBJ1-5	TRBV6-6	NA	TGTGCCAGCAGTTACGCGGGGGGTGGTAATCAGCCCCAGCATTTT	CASSYAGGGNQPQHF
NA	TRBJ2-5	TRBV2	once	TGTGCCAGCAGTGTCCAGAGAGGAGGGTCCCAGTACTTC	CASSVQRGGSQYF
TRBD1	TRBJ1-4	TRBV7-9	NA	TGTGCCAGCAGCTCCCGTCAGGCAGGGGGTAATGAAAAACTGTTTTTT	CASSSRQAGGNEKLFF
NA	TRBJ2-7	TRBV19	NA	TGTGCCAGTAGCGTTACAAAATCCTACGAGCAGTACTTC	CASSVTKSYEQYF
NA	TRBJ1-1	TRBV20-1	NA	TGCAGTGCAGGGAGCGACATGACGGCTTTCTTT	CSAGSDMTAFF
NA	TRBJ1-2	TRBV2	NA	TGTGCCAGCAATTTCGAGGGCCACCGGGGCTACACCTTC	CASNFEGHRGYTF
TRBD1	TRBJ2-1	TRBV30	NA	TGTGCCTGGAGCCGACGGGACAGGGACCTCAATGAGCAGTTCTTC	CAWSRRDRDLNEQFF
TRBD2	TRBJ2-1	TRBV10-3	NA	TGTGCCATCAGTTTCGGACTAGCGGACAATGAGCAGTTCTTC	CAISFGLADNEQFF
TRBD2	TRBJ2-1	TRBV27	few	TGTGCCAGCAGTCCTTACCCGACGGCGGGAGCCTCCTACAATGAGCAGTTCTTC	CASSPYPTAGASYNEQFF
NA	TRBJ2-3	TRBV27	NA	TGTGCCAGCAGTTTCTCGAGGGATACGCAGTATTTT	CASSFSRDTQYF
NA	TRBJ1-6	TRBV6-6	few	TGTGCCAGCGCTTTACAGGGCCCAAATAATTCACCCCTCCACTTT	CASALQGPNNSPLHF
NA	TRBJ2-1	TRBV7-3	few	TGTGCCAGCAGTCCTAGGAGCTCCTACAATGAGCAGTTCTTC	CASSPRSSYNEQFF
NA	TRBJ1-3	TRBV6-1	NA	TGTGCCAGCAGTGGATACGTACGGTCGGAGGCTGATTCTTTGGGGAACACCATATATTTT	CASSGYVRSEADSLGNTIYF
TRBD1	TRBJ2-7	TRBV2	NA	TGTGCCAGCAGCTTCACAGGGGCTAACTCCTACGAGCAGTACTTC	CASSFTGANSYEQYF
TRBD1	TRBJ1-2	TRBV5-4	NA	TGTGCCAGCAGCCTGGGACAGGCCGTCTATGGCTACACCTTC	CASSLGQAVYGYTF
TRBD1	TRBJ1-5	TRBV27	NA	TGTGCCAGCAGTTCCTATAGCCTAACAGGGGGCGGCAATCAGCCCCAGCATTTT	CASSSYSLTGGGNQPQHF
NA	TRBJ2-7	TRBV10-3	NA	TGTGCCATCAGTGTTCCATCGCTATACAGCTCCTACGAGCAGTACTTC	CAISVPSLYSSYEQYF
NA	TRBJ1-1	TRBV5-1	few	TGCGCCAGCAGCTGGGAGGGGAGGGAGCGCACTGAAGCTTTCTTT	CASSWEGRERTEAFF
TRBD2	TRBJ2-1	TRBV4-1	few	TGCGCCAGCAGCCAGGACTTCGGGGGGGCTTACAATGAGCAGTTCTTC	CASSQDFGGAYNEQFF
TRBD2	TRBJ2-1	TRBV7-3	NA	TGTGCCAGCAGCTCAAGGGGACCCGGGACTAGCGGGAGTAATGAGCAGTTCTTC	CASSSRGPGTSGSNEQFF
TRBD1	TRBJ1-2	TRBV5-6	NA	TGTGCCAGCAGCTTGGCCCAGGGACAGGGAGTCAATGGCTACACCTTC	CASSLAQGQGVNGYTF
TRBD2	TRBJ2-3	TRBV5-4	NA	TGTGCCAGCAGCTTGGGATTAGCGGGGGAACCCAACACAGATACGCAGTATTTT	CASSLGLAGEPNTDTQYF
TRBD1	TRBJ2-5	TRBV2	NA	TGTGCCAGCAGTGCTCCGGACAGGGGACAAGAGACCCAGTACTTC	CASSAPDRGQETQYF
TRBD2	TRBJ2-7	TRBV5-1	NA	TGCGCCAGCGGGGGACTAGCGGGAGCTGAAGAGCAGTACTTC	CASGGLAGAEEQYF
NA	TRBJ2-7	TRBV6-1	NA	TGTGCCAGCAGTGAAGGAGGCGTCGTTTACGAGCAGTACTTC	CASSEGGVVYEQYF
TRBD1	TRBJ2-3	TRBV5-4	NA	TGTGCCAGCAGCCCCGGACAGGAGGCCACAGATACGCAGTATTTT	CASSPGQEATDTQYF
TRBD1	TRBJ1-4	TRBV5-8	NA	TGTGCCAGCAGCCGGGACAGGGGCGAAAAACTGTTTTTT	CASSRDRGEKLFF
NA	TRBJ1-5	TRBV2	NA	TGTGCCAGCAGTGCCCAGGGGATGGGTCAGCCCCAGCATTTT	CASSAQGMGQPQHF
NA	TRBJ1-4	TRBV10-1	NA	TGCGCCAGCAGTGAGTCGACTCGGGGGGCGCCGGGAAAACTGTTTTTT	CASSESTRGAPGKLFF
NA	TRBJ2-1	TRBV5-1	NA	TGCGCCAGCAGCTTGGGCCTGGGGGCCTCCTACAATGAGCAGTTCTTC	CASSLGLGASYNEQFF
TRBD1	TRBJ1-1	TRBV4-1	NA	TGCGCCAGCAGCCAACCCCGGGACAGGGGACCGACGGGGGCCACTGAAGCTTTCTTT	CASSQPRDRGPTGATEAFF
NA	TRBJ2-7	TRBV29-1	NA	TGCAGCGTTGAAGATTTGGGACTAAGGGGGTCCGAGCAGTACTTC	CSVEDLGLRGSEQYF
NA	TRBJ2-3	TRBV29-1	NA	TGCAGCGTTGAAGGGGCAAGCGGGCAGATCACAGATACGCAGTATTTT	CSVEGASGQITDTQYF
NA	TRBJ1-1	TRBV11-2	NA	TGTGCCAGCAGCTTAGACCCAGGGATGAACACTGAAGCTTTCTTT	CASSLDPGMNTEAFF
TRBD1	TRBJ1-4	TRBV4-1	NA	TGCGCCAGCGGAGGACAGGGAGCTGAAAAACTGTTTTTT	CASGGQGAEKLFF
NA	TRBJ1-2	TRBV11-2	NA	TGTGCCAGCAGCTTGGTCCAGGGATCCTATGGCTACACCTTC	CASSLVQGSYGYTF